This T cell receptor (beta chain) was recorded in a study of cytotoxic CD8 clonotypes in ibrutinib-treated CLL. The CDR3 is made up of 21 amino acids. The V segment lost 0 bases and the J segment 0 bases; nucleotides outside the gene matches: 10. Germline assignment: CDR1 SGHDN and CDR2 FVKESK. Clones were read by immunoSEQ multiplex PCR, and TCRdb kept only the in-frame ones, dropping some. The sample has 150,000 or so clones, 80% seen once. The material sequenced was PBMCs, taken after 36 months of ibrutinib treatment. The chain combines TRBV14 with TRBJ2-3, with 15 bases aligning to TRBD2. The clonotype comes from a human donor with chronic lymphocytic leukemia. Here the CDR3 reads CASSQDQGLAGGLRSTDTQYF. The CDR3 DNA sequence: TGTGCCAGCAGCCAAGATCAGGGACTAGCGGGAGGTCTGCGAAGCACAGATACGCAGTATTTT. The full variable domain, with the rest looked up from reference TRBV14 and TRBJ2-3, is EAGVTQFPSHSVIEKGQTVTLRCDPISGHDNLYWYRRVMGKEIKFLLHFVKESKQDESGMPNNRFLAERTGGTYSTLKVQPAELEDSGVYFCASSQDQGLAGGLRSTDTQYFGPGTRLTVL.